Listed below are T cell receptor beta chains from one sample, sequenced in a study of vaccination and CD4 T cells after COVID-19. In TCRdb, the PCR reads were re-called with MiXCR into one record per CDR3 protein. The sample includes some 11,000 distinct CDR3 sequences, more than 65% of them seen just once. These receptors have no identified antigens. Specimen: CD4+ T cells from blood, cultured in vitro. The receptors stem from a human donor who had recovered from COVID-19. The CDR3 runs from the conserved cysteine through the conserved F or W. D genes are given only for firm matches. Expanded clones get a size class; other rows say once, few or many, or leave the size out.

cdr3_aa: CASSHGWDYEQYF; cdr3_nt: TGTGCTAGCAGCCATGGTTGGGATTATGAGCAGTACTTC; d_call: -; clone_size: -; j_call: TRBJ2-7; v_call: TRBV7-7
cdr3_aa: CASSPLDRGQDGYTF; cdr3_nt: TGTGCCAGCAGTCCATTGGACAGGGGGCAGGATGGCTACACCTTC; d_call: TRBD1; clone_size: -; j_call: TRBJ1-2; v_call: TRBV28
cdr3_aa: CASSLYVMAGELFF; cdr3_nt: TGTGCTAGCAGCTTATACGTTATGGCAGGGGAGCTGTTTTTT; d_call: -; clone_size: once; j_call: TRBJ2-2; v_call: TRBV7-6
cdr3_aa: CASRPRSGGQRGGYGYTF; cdr3_nt: TGTGCCAGCAGACCCCGTAGTGGGGGACAGAGGGGGGGATATGGCTACACCTTC; d_call: TRBD1; clone_size: -; j_call: TRBJ1-2; v_call: TRBV28
cdr3_aa: CASSYWRDLYNEQFF; cdr3_nt: TGTGCCAGCAGTTACTGGCGGGATCTCTACAATGAGCAGTTCTTC; d_call: -; clone_size: -; j_call: TRBJ2-1; v_call: TRBV6-2/TRBV6-3
cdr3_aa: CASSADRGQGAQHF; cdr3_nt: TGTGCCAGCAGCGCCGATCGGGGCCAAGGGGCCCAGCATTTT; d_call: -; clone_size: once; j_call: TRBJ1-5; v_call: TRBV2
cdr3_aa: CASSYSPGGGYEQYF; cdr3_nt: TGTGCCAGCAGTTACTCTCCAGGGGGCGGTTACGAGCAGTACTTC; d_call: TRBD1; clone_size: -; j_call: TRBJ2-7; v_call: TRBV6-5
cdr3_aa: CSARDPLSLEAFF; cdr3_nt: TGCAGTGCTAGAGATCCACTGTCCCTTGAAGCTTTCTTT; d_call: -; clone_size: once; j_call: TRBJ1-1; v_call: TRBV20-1
cdr3_aa: CSVPSRLAGGRETQYF; cdr3_nt: TGCAGTGTCCCGAGTCGGCTAGCGGGAGGGCGGGAGACCCAGTACTTC; d_call: TRBD2; clone_size: -; j_call: TRBJ2-5; v_call: TRBV20-1
cdr3_aa: CSANSQTGFYQPQHF; cdr3_nt: TGCAGTGCCAACTCACAGACAGGGTTTTATCAGCCCCAGCATTTT; d_call: TRBD1; clone_size: -; j_call: TRBJ1-5; v_call: TRBV20-1
cdr3_aa: CASSLMPGTLSPVEF; cdr3_nt: TGTGCCAGCAGTTTAATGCCGGGGACCCTCAGCCCAGTGGAGTTT; d_call: -; clone_size: -; j_call: TRBJ1-5; v_call: TRBV27
cdr3_aa: CSASPQGSWLNSPLHF; cdr3_nt: TGCAGTGCTAGTCCACAGGGGTCCTGGCTTAATTCACCCCTCCACTTT; d_call: TRBD1; clone_size: -; j_call: TRBJ1-6; v_call: TRBV20-1
cdr3_aa: CASSIPGGGYGYTF; cdr3_nt: TGTGCCAGCAGTATTCCAGGGGGCGGCTATGGCTACACCTTC; d_call: TRBD1; clone_size: -; j_call: TRBJ1-2; v_call: TRBV7-8